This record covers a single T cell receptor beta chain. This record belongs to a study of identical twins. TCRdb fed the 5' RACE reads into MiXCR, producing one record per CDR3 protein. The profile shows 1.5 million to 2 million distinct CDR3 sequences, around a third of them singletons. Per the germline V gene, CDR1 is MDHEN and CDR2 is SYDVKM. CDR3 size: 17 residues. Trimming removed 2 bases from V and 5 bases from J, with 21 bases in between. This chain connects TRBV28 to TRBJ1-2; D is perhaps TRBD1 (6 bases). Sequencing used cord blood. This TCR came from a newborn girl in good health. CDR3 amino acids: CASSLRGQTRWHYGYTF. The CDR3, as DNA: TGTGCCAGCAGTTTACGGGGACAAACTCGATGGCATTATGGCTACACCTTC.